This is a list of T cell receptor beta chains from one sample in a study of T cell responses to AZD1222 COVID-19 vaccine. Sequencing was performed with immunoSEQ multiplex PCR; in TCRdb, only in-frame clones are kept and a portion is missing. Of some 170,000 clones in the sample, roughly 93% were seen once. This specimen consisted of peripheral blood, obtained on day 0 of AZD1222 vaccination. Receptor source: an adult in good health. CDR3s include the opening cysteine and the closing phenylalanine or tryptophan. The D gene is left open where the match is weak. Some rows have no size entry. The others give once, few or many, or a class for an expanded clone.

>TRBV28|TRBJ1-5|TRBD1|once
TGTGCCAGCAGTTGGGGGACAGGGACGCAGCCCCAGCATTTT
CASSWGTGTQPQHF
>TRBV2|TRBJ2-7|TRBD1|once
TGTGCCAGCAGCCAGACAGGGGGCGAGGGGTACGAGCAGTACTTC
CASSQTGGEGYEQYF
>TRBV5-1|TRBJ1-1|-|-
TGCGCCAGCAGCTTGGTTGGGGGGTTGAACACTGAAGCTTTCTTT
CASSLVGGLNTEAFF
>TRBV7-2|TRBJ2-3|-|once
TGTGCCAGCAGTACATACACAGATACGCAGTATTTT
CASSTYTDTQYF
>TRBV5-8|TRBJ2-5|-|-
TGTGCCAGCAGCTACCGGGGGGACAGTCAAGAGACCCAGTACTTC
CASSYRGDSQETQYF
>TRBV4-2|TRBJ2-7|-|-
TGTGCCAGCAGCCAAGCGAAACAGGCGACCTACGAGCAGTACTTC
CASSQAKQATYEQYF
>TRBV6-2/TRBV6-3|TRBJ2-7|TRBD1|-
TGTGCCAGCAGTTACGACGGGACAGGAATCTTATACGAGCAGTACTTC
CASSYDGTGILYEQYF
>TRBV29-1|TRBJ2-7|-|-
TGCAGCGTTGAAGATCCCGGTCTCGAGCAGTACTTC
CSVEDPGLEQYF
>TRBV2|TRBJ1-1|-|-
TGTGCCAGCAGACCCCTTGGGGGGGGCCAGAACACTGAAGCTTTCTTT
CASRPLGGGQNTEAFF
>TRBV4-2|TRBJ1-1|-|-
TGTGCCAGCAGCCGGGGGACTGAAGCTTTCTTT
CASSRGTEAFF
>TRBV12-3/TRBV12-4|TRBJ1-2|-|-
TGTGCCAGCAACAGGGTTGATGGCTACACCTTC
CASNRVDGYTF
>TRBV5-1|TRBJ1-2|TRBD1|-
TGCGCCAGCAGCTTGGGTACAGGGGGCAACGTTGCCTATGGCTACACCTTC
CASSLGTGGNVAYGYTF
>TRBV19|TRBJ1-5|TRBD1|-
TGTGCCAGTAGTACCCTTGGGACAGGGAGATATCAGCCCCAGCATTTT
CASSTLGTGRYQPQHF
>TRBV3-1/TRBV3-2|TRBJ2-7|-|-
TGTGCCAGCAGCCATAATGGGGTCGGATCCTACGAGCAGTACTTC
CASSHNGVGSYEQYF
>TRBV2|TRBJ1-2|TRBD1|-
TGTGCCAGCAGTGCCTCAAGGGGGCTAAACTATGGCTACACCTTC
CASSASRGLNYGYTF
>TRBV30|TRBJ2-3|TRBD2|-
TGTGCCTGGGCGGGGGGGCCGCATACGCAGTATTTT
CAWAGGPHTQYF
>TRBV5-1|TRBJ1-1|-|-
TGCGCCAGCAGCTTGATTAACCGGGCAAAGAACACTGAAGCTTTCTTT
CASSLINRAKNTEAFF
>TRBV10-3|TRBJ1-2|TRBD1|-
TGTGCCATCAGTGAGTCCAGGACAGGAAACTATGGCTACACCTTC
CAISESRTGNYGYTF
>TRBV19|TRBJ2-5|-|-
TGTGCCAGTAGTCACCGCCAAGAGACCCAGTACTTC
CASSHRQETQYF
>TRBV5-4|TRBJ1-2|-|-
TGTGCCAGCAGCTTGGGAGGCGGGAACTATGGCTACACCTTC
CASSLGGGNYGYTF
>TRBV5-8|TRBJ2-7|TRBD2|-
TGTGCCAGCAGCTACGGGACTATCTACGAGCAGTACTTC
CASSYGTIYEQYF
>TRBV9|TRBJ2-7|-|-
TGTGCCAGCAGCGAAGGGGCCATCGACGAGCAGTACTTC
CASSEGAIDEQYF
>TRBV6-6|TRBJ1-2|TRBD1|few
TGTGCCAGCAGTTACGCGGGGCAGGGGGCTGGCTACACCTTC
CASSYAGQGAGYTF